The T cell receptor beta chain under discussion was sequenced for a study of CD8 T cells in Susac syndrome. Sequencing of TCR beta, carried out with a high-throughput approach, was applied to CD8+ and CD4+ T cells from the blood. Treatment-naive patients with stable or active relapsing-remitting disease were the multiple sclerosis controls. Negative isolation yielded the CD8+ and CD4+ T cells, while FACS enriched the TEMRA cells. The RNA, about 0.5 to 1 ug, was put through reverse transcription using random hexamers. Across 54 Vbeta and 13 Jbeta, TCR beta CDR3 was amplified with immunoSEQ multiplex PCR. TCRdb redid the calling of the immunoSEQ multiplex PCR reads with MiXCR, one entry per CDR3 protein. The sample holds approximately 130,000 distinct CDR3 sequences, roughly 89% seen once. Germline V lookup: CDR1 SQVTM, CDR2 ANQGSEA. The CDR3 is 10 residues long. V was trimmed by 7 bases and J by 8 bases, leaving 11 bases between them.

The chain is built from TRBV29-1 and TRBJ1-1; a possible D gene is TRBD1 (5 bases). Sequences were obtained from CD8+ T cells from PBMCs. The sequence was obtained from a human donor with multiple sclerosis. The CDR3 sequence is CSAREREAFF. Here the CDR3 DNA reads TGCAGCGCCAGGGAACGAGAAGCTTTCTTT.